Sequencing of this TCR beta chain was carried out in a study of cytomegalovirus exposure and HLA in healthy donors. Whole-study results and caveats: Common viral pathogens seemed, in a later analysis, to connect with several of the most significant clusters. Cytomegalovirus association was assigned to about 180 TCR beta chains. The HLA-A and HLA-B alleles of most subjects were reportedly predicted accurately from TCR beta sequences.

Every donor was a healthy person donating bone marrow. V lost 5 bases to trimming and J lost 4 bases; unmatched junction nucleotides: 10. CDR3 length equals 16 residues. Germline CDR1 and CDR2: SGHTA and FQGTGA. As for this clone: Its antigen is as yet unknown.

A multiplex PCR was run with 60 Vbeta primers and 13 Jbeta primers. Generated by immunoSEQ multiplex PCR, the TCRdb table keeps only in-frame clones and is missing some. Of some 130,000 clones listed, about 85% are singletons. The clonotype comes from a boy younger than 18 in good health and CMV-seronegative. Material: PBMCs. The chain employs TRBV7-3 and TRBJ2-3, with 9 nucleotides matching TRBD2. The DNA of the CDR3 is TGTGCCAGCAGCCTCCCGGGGCGGGAGGGGTCAGATACGCAGTATTTT. Amino acid sequence: CASSLPGREGSDTQYF.